The rows below give T cell receptor beta chains drawn from one sample of a study of OX40 agonist ivuxolimab in advanced cancers. Sequencing used immunoSEQ multiplex PCR; TCRdb keeps in-frame clones, though not all of them. The repertoire holds more than 55,000 clones, with 85% to 90% as singletons. The starting material was CD4+ or CD8+ T cells sorted from blood, obtained in a trial of the OX40 agonist ivuxolimab. The source is an adult with an advanced solid tumor such as melanoma, head and neck, liver or kidney cancer. Each CDR3 is given with its conserved first and last residue. A D gene is named only where the DNA matches it firmly. Not all rows give a size; the values are once, few, many and, for expanded clones, a class.

clone_size | d_call | j_call | v_call | cdr3_aa | cdr3_nt
NA | NA | TRBJ1-5 | TRBV27 | CASRSYRERNQPQHF | TGTGCCAGCAGATCTTACAGGGAGAGAAATCAGCCCCAGCATTTT
NA | NA | TRBJ1-1 | TRBV5-8 | CASSLQVRTEAFF | TGTGCCAGCAGCCTACAGGTTCGAACTGAAGCTTTCTTT
NA | TRBD2 | TRBJ2-5 | TRBV5-4 | CASSLAVRREQETQYF | TGTGCCAGCAGCTTGGCCGTGCGGCGGGAGCAGGAGACCCAGTACTTC
NA | NA | TRBJ1-2 | TRBV5-1 | CASSLGHYGYTF | TGCGCCAGCAGCTTAGGACATTACGGCTACACCTTC
NA | TRBD2 | TRBJ2-5 | TRBV4-1 | CASSRGTSGEETQYF | TGCGCCAGCAGCCGGGGGACTAGCGGGGAAGAGACCCAGTACTTC
NA | NA | TRBJ1-3 | TRBV5-3 | CARSLPLVRTASGNTIYF | TGTGCCAGAAGCTTGCCACTCGTCAGGACTGCCTCTGGAAACACCATATATTTT
NA | NA | TRBJ2-2 | TRBV6-5 | CASSYAGKGELFF | TGTGCCAGCAGTTACGCAGGGAAAGGGGAGCTGTTTTTT
NA | NA | TRBJ1-3 | TRBV7-9 | CASSQGSISGNTIYF | TGTGCCAGTTCTCAGGGCAGTATCTCTGGAAACACCATATATTTT
NA | TRBD1 | TRBJ2-5 | TRBV11-3 | CASSLGTGGQETQYF | TGTGCCAGCAGCTTAGGGACAGGTGGACAAGAGACCCAGTACTTC
NA | NA | TRBJ2-5 | TRBV11-1 | CASSHRRWSGETQYF | TGTGCCAGCAGCCATAGACGGTGGTCCGGAGAGACCCAGTACTTC
few | TRBD2 | TRBJ2-3 | TRBV11-2 | CASSLLFTTSGVRTDTQYF | TGTGCCAGCAGCTTACTCTTCACGACTAGCGGAGTCCGCACAGATACGCAGTATTTT
NA | TRBD2 | TRBJ2-7 | TRBV19 | CATPLAGVVYEQYF | TGTGCCACCCCCTTAGCGGGAGTAGTTTACGAGCAGTACTTC
NA | NA | TRBJ1-2 | TRBV4-2 | CASSLGESIFYGGYTF | TGTGCCAGCAGCTTGGGGGAATCAATCTTCTATGGGGGCTACACCTTC
NA | NA | TRBJ1-1 | TRBV6-6 | CASSYSREGTEAFF | TGTGCCAGCAGTTACTCGAGGGAGGGCACTGAAGCTTTCTTT
NA | TRBD1 | TRBJ1-2 | TRBV5-4 | CASSFRTGAFINYGYTF | TGTGCCAGCAGCTTTAGGACAGGGGCCTTTATTAACTATGGCTACACCTTC
NA | NA | TRBJ2-5 | TRBV7-3 | CASSLIGGETQYF | TGTGCCAGCAGCTTAATAGGGGGAGAGACCCAGTACTTC
NA | TRBD1 | TRBJ2-1 | TRBV2 | CASSVTLDREVFNEQFF | TGTGCCAGCAGTGTCACCTTGGACAGGGAGGTATTCAATGAGCAGTTCTTC
NA | NA | TRBJ2-3 | TRBV5-1 | CASSLEAATYTQYF | TGCGCCAGCAGCTTGGAGGCCGCCACTTATACGCAGTATTTT
NA | TRBD1 | TRBJ1-4 | TRBV6-6 | CASSWTGGREKLFF | TGTGCCAGCAGTTGGACAGGGGGAAGAGAAAAACTGTTTTTT
few | NA | TRBJ1-5 | TRBV18 | CASSPKTSVVQPQHF | TGTGCCAGCTCACCCAAGACGTCGGTGGTCCAGCCCCAGCATTTT
NA | NA | TRBJ2-3 | TRBV5-1 | CASSPDNPRNTQYF | TGCGCCAGCAGCCCCGACAACCCCAGGAATACGCAGTATTTT
NA | NA | TRBJ2-7 | TRBV6-6 | CASSQGQSYEQYF | TGTGCCAGCAGCCAGGGGCAGTCCTACGAGCAGTACTTC
few | TRBD2 | TRBJ2-3 | TRBV9 | CASSKSGRTDTQYF | TGTGCCAGCAGCAAGAGCGGGAGAACAGATACGCAGTATTTT
NA | NA | TRBJ2-5 | TRBV27 | CASSPRDPFIQYF | TGTGCCAGCAGTCCCCGGGACCCCTTTATCCAGTACTTC
NA | NA | TRBJ2-1 | TRBV15 | CATSRETLGGALNEQFF | TGTGCCACCAGCAGAGAAACCCTGGGGGGGGCATTAAATGAGCAGTTCTTC
few | TRBD2 | TRBJ2-2 | TRBV7-2 | CASSLLPSGSANTGELFF | TGTGCCAGCAGCTTACTTCCTAGCGGGAGTGCGAACACCGGGGAGCTGTTTTTT
NA | TRBD1 | TRBJ2-7 | TRBV19 | CASSIARGPSYEQYF | TGTGCCAGTAGTATAGCCAGGGGGCCCTCCTACGAGCAGTACTTC
NA | TRBD2 | TRBJ2-1 | TRBV5-1 | CASSLASGRTYNEQFF | TGCGCCAGCAGCTTGGCTAGCGGGAGGACGTACAATGAGCAGTTCTTC
NA | NA | TRBJ2-1 | TRBV28 | CAAAYNEQFF | TGTGCCGCCGCCTACAATGAGCAGTTCTTC
NA | NA | TRBJ1-2 | TRBV15 | CATSRGVWDGYTF | TGTGCCACCAGCAGAGGAGTCTGGGACGGCTACACCTTC
NA | NA | TRBJ1-5 | TRBV7-9 | CASSWTTDQPQHF | TGTGCCAGCAGTTGGACCACAGATCAGCCCCAGCATTTT
NA | TRBD1 | TRBJ2-7 | TRBV28 | CASTSGQVSYEQYF | TGTGCCAGCACTTCGGGACAGGTCTCCTACGAGCAGTACTTC
NA | NA | TRBJ2-7 | TRBV15 | CATSRVATYEQYF | TGTGCCACCAGCAGAGTCGCAACCTACGAGCAGTACTTC
NA | TRBD1 | TRBJ2-3 | TRBV7-3 | CASSFRDRNTDTQYF | TGTGCCAGCAGCTTCCGGGACAGGAACACAGATACGCAGTATTTT
once | NA | TRBJ1-4 | TRBV27 | CASSPRNGVGPRWANEKLFF | TGTGCCAGCAGTCCCAGAAACGGTGTAGGCCCGCGTTGGGCTAATGAAAAACTGTTTTTT
NA | TRBD1 | TRBJ2-5 | TRBV5-1 | CASSLGTGGRQETQYF | TGCGCCAGCAGCCTTGGGACAGGGGGGCGGCAAGAGACCCAGTACTTC
NA | NA | TRBJ2-1 | TRBV7-7 | CASSRGLRNEQFF | TGTGCTAGCAGCCGAGGCTTGAGGAATGAGCAGTTCTTC
NA | NA | TRBJ2-5 | TRBV5-6 | CASSPGPQETQYF | TGTGCCAGCAGCCCGGGACCCCAAGAGACCCAGTACTTC
NA | NA | TRBJ2-5 | TRBV21-1 | CASSKRQGMGETQYF | TGTGCCAGCAGCAAAAGACAGGGGATGGGAGAGACCCAGTACTTC
NA | TRBD2 | TRBJ2-7 | TRBV18 | CASSPGLAGYYEQYF | TGTGCCAGCTCACCTGGACTAGCGGGATACTACGAGCAGTACTTC
NA | TRBD2 | TRBJ2-1 | TRBV27 | CASSLELADNEQFF | TGTGCCAGCAGTTTAGAACTAGCGGACAATGAGCAGTTCTTC
NA | NA | TRBJ2-5 | TRBV5-4 | CASSLSGSQETQYF | TGTGCCAGCAGCTTGTCGGGCAGTCAAGAGACCCAGTACTTC
NA | NA | TRBJ2-3 | TRBV10-3 | CAISDSGISTDTQYF | TGTGCCATATCAGATTCAGGGATATCAACAGATACGCAGTATTTT
NA | NA | TRBJ2-7 | TRBV5-1 | CASSWTGTVSYEQYF | TGCGCCAGCAGTTGGACCGGGACGGTGTCCTACGAGCAGTACTTC
NA | NA | TRBJ2-2 | TRBV2 | CASRGTRGLNPGELFF | TGTGCCAGCAGGGGGACCAGGGGATTGAATCCCGGGGAGCTGTTTTTT
once | TRBD1 | TRBJ2-7 | TRBV6-5 | CASSYAAGGVYEQYF | TGTGCCAGCAGTTATGCGGCAGGGGGAGTCTACGAGCAGTACTTC